This is a list of T cell receptor beta chains from one sample in a study of brain T cells in children with intractable seizures. Assay: immunoSEQ multiplex PCR; the TCRdb copy retains only in-frame clones and omits some. The sample carries around 340,000 clones, approximately 93% recorded once. The input for sequencing was peripheral blood, taken less than 6 months after surgery. Source of these receptors: a boy in the first two years of life with tuberous sclerosis and intractable seizures. Both conserved end residues are part of each CDR3. The D gene is left open where the match is weak. Clone sizes are given selectively: once, few, many, or a class where the clone is expanded.

V gene,J gene,clone size,D gene,CDR3 DNA,CDR3 protein
TRBV13,TRBJ2-1,NA,TRBD2,TGTGCCAGCACCATGGGGGCTAGCGGGGACAATGAGCAGTTCTTC,CASTMGASGDNEQFF
TRBV2,TRBJ2-1,NA,NA,TGTGCCAGCAGCGGGGGACAGCACAATGAGCAGTTCTTC,CASSGGQHNEQFF
TRBV10-3,TRBJ1-1,NA,NA,TGTGCCATCAGTGAGCCACGAACCAGGGGAGCTTTCTTT,CAISEPRTRGAFF
TRBV5-1,TRBJ1-2,NA,NA,TGCGCCAGCAGCTTGGTTACCCTTGACAGGATCTCTAACTATGGCTACACCTTC,CASSLVTLDRISNYGYTF
TRBV4-2,TRBJ1-3,NA,TRBD1,TGTGCCAGCAGCCAAGGTACAGGGGTGGTCTCTGGAAACACCATATATTTT,CASSQGTGVVSGNTIYF
TRBV30,TRBJ2-1,NA,TRBD1,TGTGCCTGGAGTACAGGGGCGTGGAATGAGCAGTTCTTC,CAWSTGAWNEQFF
TRBV24-1,TRBJ1-2,once,NA,TGTGCCACCAGTGATCGGCAGAGTAACTATGGCTACACCTTC,CATSDRQSNYGYTF
TRBV4-2,TRBJ1-1,NA,NA,TGTGCCAGCAGCCAAGATTGGGGGCCGGGCACTGAAGCTTTCTTT,CASSQDWGPGTEAFF
TRBV6-5,TRBJ2-7,few,TRBD1,TGTGCCAGCAGCCGACAGGGACCCTACGAGCAGTACTTC,CASSRQGPYEQYF
TRBV4-1,TRBJ2-7,NA,TRBD2,TGCGCCAGCAGCCAAGAACGGGGAGGGTACGAGCAGTACTTC,CASSQERGGYEQYF
TRBV15,TRBJ2-6,NA,TRBD1,TGTGCCACCAGCAGAAAAAGACAGGGATTAACTGGGGCCAACGTCCTGACTTTC,CATSRKRQGLTGANVLTF
TRBV7-9,TRBJ1-2,NA,TRBD1,TGTGCCAGCAGCCCGCCGACAGGGAAATTTTATGGCTACACCTTC,CASSPPTGKFYGYTF
TRBV3-1/TRBV3-2,TRBJ2-7,NA,NA,TGTGCCAGCAGCCAAAGTAACAGGTACTACGAGCAGTACTTC,CASSQSNRYYEQYF
TRBV6-5,TRBJ2-1,NA,TRBD2,TGTGCCACCTCCCCCGGACTAGCGGGGACGGATGAGCAGTTCTTC,CATSPGLAGTDEQFF
TRBV7-9,TRBJ2-3,NA,NA,TGTGCCAGCAGCTTAGTTGAGGGACCTAGCACAGATACGCAGTATTTT,CASSLVEGPSTDTQYF
TRBV28,TRBJ2-1,NA,TRBD2,TGTGCCAGCAGTTTATTCCGTGGGGGGCTAGCGGGAGGAAAAGTGGTTTACAATGAGCAGTTCTTC,CASSLFRGGLAGGKVVYNEQFF
TRBV2,TRBJ1-5,NA,NA,TGTGCCAGCGAAGAGGGGAATTTAAAGGGTCAGCCCCAGCATTTT,CASEEGNLKGQPQHF
TRBV28,TRBJ1-5,few,NA,TGTGCCAGCAGTTCAGGAGGTAGCAATCAGCCCCAGCATTTT,CASSSGGSNQPQHF
TRBV16,TRBJ1-5,NA,TRBD1,TGTGCCAGCAGCGCACAGGGGTATCAGCCCCAGCATTTT,CASSAQGYQPQHF
TRBV5-1,TRBJ1-6,NA,NA,TGCGCCAGCAGCTTGGACAATAATTCACCCCTCCACTTT,CASSLDNNSPLHF
TRBV6-6,TRBJ1-3,NA,TRBD1,TGTGCCAGCAGCCGCCGGGGGACAGGGAATACTCGGGCCTCTGGAAACACCATATATTTT,CASSRRGTGNTRASGNTIYF
TRBV14,TRBJ2-1,NA,TRBD2,TGTGCCAGCAGCCGCCTAGGTACGGCTAGCGGGCATGAGCAGTTCTTC,CASSRLGTASGHEQFF
TRBV10-3,TRBJ1-5,NA,TRBD1,TGTGCCATCAGTAAAGACCTCGGGACAGCCAATCAGCCCCAGCATTTT,CAISKDLGTANQPQHF
TRBV6-5,TRBJ2-7,once,TRBD2,TGTGCCAGCAGTTTCCGTAGCGGGCTCGAATCCTACGAGCAGTACTTC,CASSFRSGLESYEQYF
TRBV10-3,TRBJ1-1,NA,TRBD1,TGTGCCACCCTCTCTCTCCCATTACAGGGGGTGGAGGGGAGCACTGAAGCTTTCTTT,CATLSLPLQGVEGSTEAFF
TRBV30,TRBJ2-7,NA,TRBD2,TGTGCCTGGAGTGTAGCGGGAGCCTACGAGCAGTACTTC,CAWSVAGAYEQYF
TRBV11-3,TRBJ2-1,NA,NA,TGTGCCAGCAGCAATAGGGGGGACGAATACAATGAGCAGTTCTTC,CASSNRGDEYNEQFF
TRBV6-5,TRBJ2-3,NA,TRBD2,TGTGCCAGCAGTTACTCTAGCGGGGGGGCCGGGGATACGCAGTATTTT,CASSYSSGGAGDTQYF
TRBV6-2/TRBV6-3,TRBJ1-2,NA,NA,TGTGCCAGCAGTTACTCGGGGGGCGCTAACTATGGCTACACCTTC,CASSYSGGANYGYTF
TRBV18,TRBJ1-1,NA,TRBD1,TGTGCCAGCTCACCTCGCGGGACAGGTAAACCTGAAGCTTTCTTT,CASSPRGTGKPEAFF
TRBV11-2,TRBJ1-4,NA,NA,TGTGCCAGCAGCCAAAGCTACGCTGGGGAAAAACTGTTTTTT,CASSQSYAGEKLFF
TRBV4-1,TRBJ2-1,NA,TRBD1,TGCGCCAGCAGCCAACCGGGACAGGCCAACAATGAGCAGTTCTTC,CASSQPGQANNEQFF
TRBV6-5,TRBJ2-1,NA,TRBD2,TGTGCCAGCAGTTACAAACGGGGGGGCCTCAGAAATGAGCAGTTCTTC,CASSYKRGGLRNEQFF
TRBV13,TRBJ2-2,NA,NA,TGTGCCAGCAGCCTTTGGGGGGAGCTGTTTTTT,CASSLWGELFF
TRBV2,TRBJ1-2,NA,NA,TGTGCCAGCAGTGCTCTGGATGGCTACACCTTC,CASSALDGYTF
TRBV3-1/TRBV3-2,TRBJ2-2,NA,NA,TGTGCCAGCAGCCAAGTTTTCTACCCGTCCGCCGGGGAGCTGTTTTTT,CASSQVFYPSAGELFF
TRBV18,TRBJ1-1,once,NA,TGTGCCAGCTCTCGGGCGACAGGACTGAACACTGAAGCTTTCTTT,CASSRATGLNTEAFF
TRBV6-5,TRBJ2-7,NA,TRBD1,TGTGCCATATACGACAGGGCCACCGAGCAGTACTTC,CAIYDRATEQYF
TRBV11-3,TRBJ2-5,NA,NA,TGTGCCAGCAGCTATGGACGGGAAGAGACCCAGTACTTC,CASSYGREETQYF
TRBV6-5,TRBJ1-5,NA,NA,TGTGCCAGCAGGGACCTGGGGGACATACAGCCCCAGCATTTT,CASRDLGDIQPQHF
TRBV14,TRBJ2-1,NA,NA,TGTGCCAGCAGCCAACACCACCTTATTTTCTCCTACAATGAGCAGTTCTTC,CASSQHHLIFSYNEQFF
TRBV6-5,TRBJ2-5,NA,NA,TGTGCCACCTCAGAGGGCCGGAAGGTAGAGACCCAGTACTTC,CATSEGRKVETQYF
TRBV9,TRBJ1-2,NA,NA,TGTGCCAGCAGCGCCAGGGCGGGTGGCTACACCTTC,CASSARAGGYTF
TRBV29-1,TRBJ2-7,NA,TRBD1,TGCACCATCTTGGACAGGGGCAACGAGCAGTACTTC,CTILDRGNEQYF
TRBV5-4,TRBJ2-5,NA,TRBD1,TGTGCCAGCAGCTCCTGGGACAGCCACCAAGAGACCCAGTACTTC,CASSSWDSHQETQYF
TRBV11-3,TRBJ1-2,NA,TRBD1,TGTGCCAGCAGCGTGGAAGGGGGCGGCTATGGCTACACCTTC,CASSVEGGGYGYTF
TRBV19,TRBJ1-2,NA,NA,TGTGCCAGTAGTATAGTCCCGACAGGATTGAACTATGGCTACACCTTC,CASSIVPTGLNYGYTF
TRBV7-2,TRBJ2-3,NA,TRBD2,TGTGCCAGCAGCTTAGATGGCGGGGGGGATACGCAGTATTTT,CASSLDGGGDTQYF
TRBV5-6,TRBJ1-6,NA,NA,TGTGCCAGCAGCTTGGGGCAGGCGAGCTCCTATAATTCACCCCTCCACTTT,CASSLGQASSYNSPLHF
TRBV29-1,TRBJ1-1,NA,NA,TGCAGCGTTGAAGGGGACTACCGGGGAGCTTTCTTT,CSVEGDYRGAFF
TRBV15,TRBJ1-1,NA,NA,TGTGCCACCAGCAGAGGGACAGAGAGGAACACTGAAGCTTTCTTT,CATSRGTERNTEAFF
TRBV5-6,TRBJ2-3,NA,TRBD2,TGTGCCAGCAGCTTGGGACTAGCGATCACAGATACGCAGTATTTT,CASSLGLAITDTQYF
TRBV7-9,TRBJ1-1,NA,TRBD1,TGTGCCAGCAGCCAACCCGGGGGTTTCAGGGGGGCTGAAGCTTTCTTT,CASSQPGGFRGAEAFF
TRBV5-6,TRBJ2-1,once,NA,TGTGCCAGCAGCTCGTCAACCCAGAGTATGGGTGAGCAGTTCTTC,CASSSSTQSMGEQFF
TRBV7-2,TRBJ2-5,NA,NA,TGTGCCAGCAGTCCACCCAGTGAGCAGACCCAGTACTTC,CASSPPSEQTQYF
TRBV10-1,TRBJ2-1,NA,NA,TGCGCCAGCAGTGAGGTCACTGGTTACAATGAGCAGTTCTTC,CASSEVTGYNEQFF
TRBV4-1,TRBJ2-2,NA,TRBD1,TGCGCCAGCAGCCAGGACAGGGGCACCGGGGAGCTGTTTTTT,CASSQDRGTGELFF
TRBV6-1,TRBJ1-6,NA,NA,TGTGCCAGCAGTGAACACCGTCGGGGGGACCCCCTCCACTTT,CASSEHRRGDPLHF
TRBV27,TRBJ1-3,NA,NA,TGTGCCAGCAGTTTGAGGGGCCCGTTCGATGCCATATATTTT,CASSLRGPFDAIYF
TRBV25-1,TRBJ1-1,once,NA,TGTGCCAGCAGTGTAGGCACTGAAGCTTTCTTT,CASSVGTEAFF